This TCR beta chain was identified during a study of Ad26.COV2.S vaccination and SARS-CoV-2 variants. Described treatment: around 19 received Ad26.COV2.S at low or high dose, single or two shots; about 5 received placebo; per-sample allocation not given. Sampling was done on day 63 after the first vaccine or placebo injection. TCRdb's copy holds only in-frame clones and misses some; the assay was immunoSEQ multiplex PCR. The repertoire holds about 680,000 clones, with 70% to 90% as singletons. The sequence was obtained from a person between 18 and 65 years old who received the Ad26.COV2.S COVID-19 vaccine or a placebo. Source: peripheral blood, taken in a trial of Ad26.COV2.S vaccine versus placebo.

The chain's CDR3 is CATSKTSNTIYF. DNA for the CDR3: TGTGCCACCAGTAAGACCTCAAACACCATATATTTT. The genes are TRBV15 and TRBJ1-3; D is unresolved. CDR1 and CDR2 from the germline V gene are LNHNV and YYDKDF (reference sequence). This CDR3 is built from 12 residues. V lost 6 bases and J 6 bases, leaving 9 bases between the germline ends.